What follows are 6 T cell receptor beta chains derived from one specimen sequenced in a study of blood T cell repertoires in COVID-19. Data came from immunoSEQ multiplex PCR; TCRdb stores just in-frame clones and leaves some out. Found here are 150,000 to 200,000 clones, less than 85% of them singletons; the top ten hold around 5.5%. Input material: PBMCs or T cells enriched from blood (not recorded which). The source of these receptors is a woman aged 55-69 years with acute COVID-19.

This clone was detected once. The DNA for the CDR3 is TGTGCCAGCAGCCTTGGGACATCCGGCTCCGGGGAGCTGTTTTTT. Translation: CASSLGTSGSGELFF. The chain joins TRBV4-2 to TRBJ2-2; weak D call: TRBD1 (6 bases). The CDR3 spans 15 residues. The V gene lost 4 bases and the J gene lost 6 bases, with 15 bases spanning the gap. Looked up from germline, CDR1 is LGHNA and CDR2 is YNFKEQ.

This clone has a single count. The CDR3 region is CASSIQGASNTGELFF. CDR3 coding DNA: TGTGCCAGCAGCATTCAGGGGGCTTCGAACACCGGGGAGCTGTTTTTT. The chain carries TRBV27 and TRBJ2-2, with TRBD1 matching over 8 bases. Per the germline V gene, CDR1 is MNHEY and CDR2 is SMNVEV (reference sequence). CDR3 length: 16 amino acids. With 6 bases clipped from V and 0 bases from J, the junction kept 6 bases outside the gene matches.

This chain joins TRBV28 and TRBJ1-2, with 7 bases matching TRBD1. The CDR3 extends over 16 amino acids. In germline, CDR1 is MDHEN, CDR2 SYDVKM. V shed 5 bases and J 5 bases; nucleotides not matched to a gene: 14. The CDR3: CASSLPPGQNLYGYTF. As DNA, the CDR3 is TGTGCCAGCAGTCTACCGCCGGGACAGAATTTATATGGCTACACCTTC.

This rearrangement joins TRBV24-1 to TRBJ2-1, with TRBD1 matching 8 bases. V was clipped by 4 bases and J by 8 bases; unmatched bases: 6. The CDR3 covers 14 residues. The germline V gene has CDR1 KGHDR and CDR2 SFDVKD. CDR3 amino acids: CATSDRGHRDEQFF. CDR3 bases: TGTGCCACCAGTGACAGGGGGCACCGGGATGAGCAGTTCTTC.

The chain is built from TRBV7-9 and TRBJ1-5, with D perhaps TRBD1 (6 bases). The ends were cut back, 4 bases at V and 0 bases at J, with 19 bases in the middle. Germline CDR1 reads SEHNR; CDR2 reads FQNEAQ (reference sequence). The CDR3 is 18 amino acids. The CDR3 region is CASSSNYHQGSSNQPQHF. The CDR3 DNA is TGTGCCAGCAGCTCTAATTATCACCAGGGGTCTAGCAATCAGCCCCAGCATTTT.

The CDR3 DNA reads as TGTGCCAGCAATAGTCTTACCAATGCTGAAGCTTTCTTT. Its translation: CASNSLTNAEAFF. The rearrangement joins TRBV6-5 to TRBJ1-1; unclear D gene. Between the trimmed V and J ends, which lost 7 bases and 6 bases, there was a span of 15 bases. CDR1 and CDR2 (germline): MNHEY, SVGAGI. The CDR3 is made up of 13 amino acids.